The 13 T cell receptor beta chains listed next were all sequenced from one sample in a study of response to subunit inactivated influenza vaccine. Via MiXCR, TCRdb re-called the RT-PCR reads, giving one row per CDR3 protein. Here the sample spans 500,000 or so distinct CDR3 sequences, 16% being singletons. Material: CD4+ T cells sorted from PBMCs, obtained less than 30 months after vaccination. All receptors come from a man aged 50-75 years who received an inactivated influenza vaccine.

This clonotype has a count of ten or more. The chain links TRBV5-1 to TRBJ2-7; D gene unclear. V shed 0 bases and J shed 4 bases, with 11 bases lying between them. CDR1 SGHRS and CDR2 YFSETQ come from the germline V gene. CDR3 length equals 14 residues. CDR3: CASSLAGRSYEQYF. CDR3 sequence (DNA): TGCGCCAGCAGCTTGGCCGGCAGGAGTTACGAGCAGTACTTC.

This clonotype was found a few times. J is TRBJ2-7 and V is TRBV7-9; D unresolved. The V end lost 4 bases, the J end lost 5 bases, and 6 bases lay between the germline ends. CDR1 SEHNR and CDR2 FQNEAQ come from the germline V gene (reference sequence). This CDR3 is built from 11 residues. The CDR3 region has the DNA TGTGCCAGCAGCTCCCTTAACGAGCAGTACTTC. This sequence encodes CASSSLNEQYF.

This clonotype was counted only a few times. J is TRBJ2-7 and V is TRBV12-3 or TRBV12-4; no clear D gene. The ends were cut back, 0 bases at V and 5 bases at J, with 8 bases in the middle. This CDR3 has 13 amino acids. The CDR3 coding sequence is TGTGCCAGCAGTTTAGCAGGGTTTGACGAGCAGTACTTC. It yields the protein CASSLAGFDEQYF.

This clonotype was counted only a few times. This sequence joins TRBV20-1 and TRBJ2-2; D call uncertain. Germline V gene lookup returns CDR1 DFQATT and CDR2 SNEGSKA (reference sequence). V dropped 3 bases and J dropped 0 bases, with 5 bases sitting between them. The CDR3 totals 13 residues. The CDR3 bases are TGCAGTGCTAGTCTGCCGAACACCGGGGAGCTGTTTTTT. Translating it yields CSASLPNTGELFF.

The chain combines TRBV2 with TRBJ2-2; TRBD1 matches 7 bases. Germline assignment: CDR1 SNHLY and CDR2 FYNNEI. This CDR3 contains 18 residues. V was clipped by 3 bases and J by 7 bases; unmatched bases: 17. The CDR3 protein is CASSETGTVIRIGGELFF. The CDR3 bases are TGTGCCAGCAGTGAGACCGGGACAGTCATAAGAATTGGCGGGGAGCTGTTTTTT.

Only a few counts were recorded for this clonotype. This chain uses TRBV14 with TRBJ1-2, with D maybe TRBD1 (5 bases). Between the trimmed V and J ends, which lost 0 bases and 4 bases, there was a span of 6 bases. There are 13 residues in the CDR3. The germline CDR1 and CDR2 sequences are SGHDN and FVKESK. The CDR3 loop reads CASSQDRVYGYTF. The CDR3 bases are TGTGCCAGCAGCCAAGACAGGGTCTATGGCTACACCTTC.

This clonotype showed up many times. The chain employs TRBV4-2 and TRBJ2-3, with 14 bases that match TRBD2. The germline V gene has CDR1 LGHNA and CDR2 YNFKEQ. There are 16 residues in the CDR3. V trimming: 4 bases; J trimming: 5 bases; junction bases outside the gene matches: 5. The DNA for the CDR3 is TGTGCCAGCAGCCCTAGGACTAGCGGGGGGATAGATACGCAGTATTTT. As protein: CASSPRTSGGIDTQYF.

V usage is TRBV27 and J usage is TRBJ2-7; no clear D gene. The CDR3 spans 16 residues. Trimming took off 5 bases at V and 0 bases at J, with 17 bases between the two ends. Germline assignment: CDR1 MNHEY and CDR2 SMNVEV (reference sequence). CDR3 amino acids: CASSPQLTVSSYEQYF. CDR3 DNA sequence: TGTGCCAGCAGTCCACAATTGACGGTCAGCTCCTACGAGCAGTACTTC.

This clonotype has only a few counts. The chain recombines TRBV10-3 with TRBJ1-3, with TRBD1 as a possible D gene (5 bases). Trimming shortened V by 0 bases and J by 9 bases, and 15 bases separated the two germline ends. The CDR3 totals 15 residues. Germline assignment: CDR1 ENHRY and CDR2 SYGVKD. The CDR3 spells CAISESRQNEGTIYF. The CDR3, as DNA: TGTGCCATCAGTGAGTCCCGACAGAACGAAGGCACCATATATTTT.

This clonotype was detected many times. This chain joins TRBV4-3 and TRBJ2-7; D is uncertain. CDR1 and CDR2 (germline): LGHNA, YSLEER. Trimming cost V 1 base and J 3 bases, with 13 bases left between them. The CDR3 is made up of 15 amino acids. The CDR3 nucleotides read TGCGCCAGCAGCCAAGCCTCGACTCCCGACTACGAGCAGTACTTC. Its protein is CASSQASTPDYEQYF.

This clonotype was detected a few times. The chain recombines TRBV5-1 with TRBJ2-2; 10 bases align to TRBD1. J was trimmed by 2 bases and V by 3 bases; bases with no gene match: 4. The CDR3 sequence is 16 residues long. The V gene's germline CDR1 is SGHRS and CDR2 YFSETQ. The CDR3 DNA follows: TGCGCCAGCAGCTGGGGGACAGGGGAAAACACCGGGGAGCTGTTTTTT. Translated, it gives CASSWGTGENTGELFF.

This clonotype was detected only a few times. In nucleotides, the CDR3 is TGCGCCAGCAAGCCCGACAATGAGCAGTTCTTC. Translating it yields CASKPDNEQFF. This rearrangement joins TRBV4-3 to TRBJ2-1; D unclear. CDR1 LGHNA and CDR2 YSLEER come from the germline V gene. The CDR3 runs to 11 residues. The germline V and J ends were trimmed by 7 bases and 5 bases, with 6 bases remaining between them.

This clonotype was detected many times. V and J are TRBV5-5 and TRBJ2-3; D unclear. Germline V lookup: CDR1 SGHKS, CDR2 YYEKEE (reference sequence). Trimming pared 4 bases from V and 1 base from J, leaving 13 bases between. The CDR3 contains 15 residues. CDR3 loop: CASSQSLHGTDTQYF. CDR3 DNA sequence: TGTGCCAGCAGCCAATCGCTGCACGGCACAGATACGCAGTATTTT.